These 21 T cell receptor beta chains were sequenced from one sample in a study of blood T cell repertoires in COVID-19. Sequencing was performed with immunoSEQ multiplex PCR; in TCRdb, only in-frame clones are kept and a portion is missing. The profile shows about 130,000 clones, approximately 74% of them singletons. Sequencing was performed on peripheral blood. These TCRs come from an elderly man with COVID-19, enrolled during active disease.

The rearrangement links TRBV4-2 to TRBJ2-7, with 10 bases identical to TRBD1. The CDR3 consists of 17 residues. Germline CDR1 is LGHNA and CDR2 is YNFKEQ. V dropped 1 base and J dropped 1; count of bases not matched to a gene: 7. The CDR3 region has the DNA TGTGCCAGCAGCCAAGGTTGGACAGGGGGTATATCCTACGAGCAGTACTTC. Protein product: CASSQGWTGGISYEQYF.

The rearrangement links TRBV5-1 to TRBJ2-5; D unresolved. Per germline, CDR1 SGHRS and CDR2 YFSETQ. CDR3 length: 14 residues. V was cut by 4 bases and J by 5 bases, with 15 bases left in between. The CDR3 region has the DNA TGCGCCAGCAGCAGCCGAGCCCCCGGGGAGACCCAGTACTTC. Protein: CASSSRAPGETQYF.

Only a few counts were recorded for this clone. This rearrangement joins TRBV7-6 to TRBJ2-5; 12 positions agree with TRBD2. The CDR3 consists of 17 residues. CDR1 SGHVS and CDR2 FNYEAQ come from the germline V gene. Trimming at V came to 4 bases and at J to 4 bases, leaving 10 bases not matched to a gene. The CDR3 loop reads CASSSVPGLAGRETQYF. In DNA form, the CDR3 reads TGTGCCAGCAGCTCCGTCCCGGGACTAGCGGGTCGAGAGACCCAGTACTTC.

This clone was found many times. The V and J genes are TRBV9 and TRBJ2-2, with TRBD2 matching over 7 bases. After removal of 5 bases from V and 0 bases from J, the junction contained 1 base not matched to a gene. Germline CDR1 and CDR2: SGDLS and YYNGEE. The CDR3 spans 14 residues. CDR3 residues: CASRLATNTGELFF. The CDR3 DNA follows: TGTGCCAGCAGACTAGCGACGAACACCGGGGAGCTGTTTTTT.

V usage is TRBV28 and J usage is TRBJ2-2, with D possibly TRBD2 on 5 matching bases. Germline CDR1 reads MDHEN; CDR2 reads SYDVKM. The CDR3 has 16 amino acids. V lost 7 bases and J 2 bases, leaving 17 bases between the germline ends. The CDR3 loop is CASIQLGLFNTGELFF. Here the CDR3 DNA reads TGTGCCAGCATCCAACTTGGACTTTTTAACACCGGGGAGCTGTTTTTT.

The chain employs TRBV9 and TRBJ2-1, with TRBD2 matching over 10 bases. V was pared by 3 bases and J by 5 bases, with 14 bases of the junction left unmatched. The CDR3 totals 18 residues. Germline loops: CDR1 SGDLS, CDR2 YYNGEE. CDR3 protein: CASSDEHEAGGPDNEQFF. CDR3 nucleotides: TGTGCCAGCAGCGACGAACACGAAGCGGGAGGGCCCGACAATGAGCAGTTCTTC.

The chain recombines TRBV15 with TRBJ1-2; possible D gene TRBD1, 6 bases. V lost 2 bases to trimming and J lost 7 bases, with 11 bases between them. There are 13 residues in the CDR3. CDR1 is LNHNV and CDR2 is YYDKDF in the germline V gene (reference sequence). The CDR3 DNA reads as TGTGCCACCAGCAGAACACAGGGTGGTGGCTACACCTTC. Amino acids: CATSRTQGGGYTF.

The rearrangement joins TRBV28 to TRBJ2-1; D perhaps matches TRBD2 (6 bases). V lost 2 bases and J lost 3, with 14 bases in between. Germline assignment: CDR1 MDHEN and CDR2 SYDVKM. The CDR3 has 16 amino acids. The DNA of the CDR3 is TGTGCCAGCAGTTTAGGACTGGCGGGGCTCTACAATGAGCAGTTCTTC. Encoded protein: CASSLGLAGLYNEQFF. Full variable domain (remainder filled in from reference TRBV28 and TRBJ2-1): DVKVTQSSRYLVKRTGEKVFLECVQDMDHENMFWYRQDPGLGLRLIYFSYDVKMKEKGDIPEGYSVSREKKERFSLILESASTNQTSMYLCASSLGLAGLYNEQFFGPGTRLTVL.

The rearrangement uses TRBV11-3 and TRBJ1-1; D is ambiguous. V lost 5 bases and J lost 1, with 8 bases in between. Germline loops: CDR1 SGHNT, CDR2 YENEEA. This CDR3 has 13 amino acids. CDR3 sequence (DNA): TGTGCCAGCAGCACCCAGGAGAACACTGAAGCTTTCTTT. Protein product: CASSTQENTEAFF.

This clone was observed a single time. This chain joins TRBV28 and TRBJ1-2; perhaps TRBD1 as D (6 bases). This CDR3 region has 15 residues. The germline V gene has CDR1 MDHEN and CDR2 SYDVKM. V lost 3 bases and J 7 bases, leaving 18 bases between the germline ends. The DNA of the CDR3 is TGTGCCAGCAGTTTGACGGACAGTTCTGTTAGTGGCTACACCTTC. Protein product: CASSLTDSSVSGYTF.

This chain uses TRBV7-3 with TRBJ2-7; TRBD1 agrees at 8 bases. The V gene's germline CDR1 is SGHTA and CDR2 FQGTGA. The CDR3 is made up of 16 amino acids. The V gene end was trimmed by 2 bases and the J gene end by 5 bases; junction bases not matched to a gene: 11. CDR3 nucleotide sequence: TGTGCCAGCAGCTTACGGGTCGGGACAGGTCTGGACGAGCAGTACTTC. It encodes CASSLRVGTGLDEQYF.

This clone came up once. The CDR3 region is CASSKSGRALWNEQFF. The CDR3 coding sequence is TGTGCCAGCAGCAAAAGCGGGAGGGCATTGTGGAATGAGCAGTTCTTC. The V and J genes are TRBV27 and TRBJ2-1, with TRBD2 matching 10 bases. The CDR3 extends over 16 amino acids. Germline lookup yields CDR1 MNHEY and CDR2 SMNVEV (reference sequence). The J segment lost 7 bases and the V segment lost 6 bases, leaving 12 bases of the junction unmatched.

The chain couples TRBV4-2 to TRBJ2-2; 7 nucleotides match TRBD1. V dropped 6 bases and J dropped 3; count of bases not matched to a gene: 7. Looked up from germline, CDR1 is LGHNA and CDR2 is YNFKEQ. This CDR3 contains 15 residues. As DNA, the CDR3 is TGTGCCAGCAGTCGACAGGGCTGGGACACCGGGGAGCTGTTTTTT. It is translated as CASSRQGWDTGELFF.

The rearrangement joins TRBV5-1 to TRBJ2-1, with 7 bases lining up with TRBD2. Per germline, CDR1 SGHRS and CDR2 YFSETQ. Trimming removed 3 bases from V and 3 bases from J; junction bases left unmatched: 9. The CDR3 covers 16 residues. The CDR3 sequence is CASSSTGGFDYNEQFF. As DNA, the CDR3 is TGCGCCAGCAGCTCTACGGGAGGATTCGACTACAATGAGCAGTTCTTC.

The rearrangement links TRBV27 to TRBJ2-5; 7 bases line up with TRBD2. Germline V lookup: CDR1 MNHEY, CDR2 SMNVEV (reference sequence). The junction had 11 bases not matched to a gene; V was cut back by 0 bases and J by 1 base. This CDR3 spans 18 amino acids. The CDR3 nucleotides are TGTGCCAGCAGTTTATCGGCCCTGGCGGGAGAACTCCAAGAGACCCAGTACTTC. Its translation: CASSLSALAGELQETQYF.

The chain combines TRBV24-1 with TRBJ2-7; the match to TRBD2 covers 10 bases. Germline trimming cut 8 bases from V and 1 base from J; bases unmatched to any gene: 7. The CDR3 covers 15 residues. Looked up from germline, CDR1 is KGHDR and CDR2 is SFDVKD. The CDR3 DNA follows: TGTGCCACCATGGACGCTAGCGGGAGTTCCTACGAGCAGTACTTC. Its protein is CATMDASGSSYEQYF.

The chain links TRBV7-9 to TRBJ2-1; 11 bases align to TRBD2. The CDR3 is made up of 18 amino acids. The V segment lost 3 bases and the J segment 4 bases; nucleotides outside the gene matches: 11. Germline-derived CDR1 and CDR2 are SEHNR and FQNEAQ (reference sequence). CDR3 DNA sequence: TGTGCCAGCAGCTTGTCGGGTAGCGGGAGGGCCCGGTACAATGAGCAGTTCTTC. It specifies CASSLSGSGRARYNEQFF.

As DNA, the CDR3 is TGTGCCAGCAGTTTATCAGGGTACTATGGCTACACCTTC. The encoded protein is CASSLSGYYGYTF. The rearrangement uses TRBV28 and TRBJ1-2, with D perhaps matching TRBD1 (5 bases). Germline values: CDR1 MDHEN, CDR2 SYDVKM. The CDR3 consists of 13 residues. Trimming cost V 1 base and J 3 bases, with 6 bases left between them.

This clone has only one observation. CDR3 bases: TGTGCCAGCTCGCGGCAGCAGGGTAGTGAGCAGTTCTTC. Protein sequence: CASSRQQGSEQFF. The chain recombines TRBV18 with TRBJ2-1; weak D call: TRBD1 (5 bases). Germline V CDR1 and CDR2: KGHSH, LQKENI. Between the trimmed V and J ends, which lost 6 bases and 9 bases, there was a span of 15 bases. The CDR3 sequence is 13 residues long.

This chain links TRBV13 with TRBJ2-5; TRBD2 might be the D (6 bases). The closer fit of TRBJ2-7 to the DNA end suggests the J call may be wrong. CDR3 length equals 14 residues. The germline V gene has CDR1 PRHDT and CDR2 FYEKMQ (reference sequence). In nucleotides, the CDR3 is TGTGCCAGCAGCTTTAGCGGAAGGATTTACGAGCAGTACTTC. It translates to CASSFSGRIYEQYF.

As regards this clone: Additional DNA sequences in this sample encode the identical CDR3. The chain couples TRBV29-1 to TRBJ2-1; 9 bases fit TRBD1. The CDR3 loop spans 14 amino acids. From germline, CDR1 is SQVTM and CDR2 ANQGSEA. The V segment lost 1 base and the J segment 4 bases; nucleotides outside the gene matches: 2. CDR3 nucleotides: TGCAGCGTTGAAGGGGACAGGGTTTACAATGAGCAGTTCTTC. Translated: CSVEGDRVYNEQFF.